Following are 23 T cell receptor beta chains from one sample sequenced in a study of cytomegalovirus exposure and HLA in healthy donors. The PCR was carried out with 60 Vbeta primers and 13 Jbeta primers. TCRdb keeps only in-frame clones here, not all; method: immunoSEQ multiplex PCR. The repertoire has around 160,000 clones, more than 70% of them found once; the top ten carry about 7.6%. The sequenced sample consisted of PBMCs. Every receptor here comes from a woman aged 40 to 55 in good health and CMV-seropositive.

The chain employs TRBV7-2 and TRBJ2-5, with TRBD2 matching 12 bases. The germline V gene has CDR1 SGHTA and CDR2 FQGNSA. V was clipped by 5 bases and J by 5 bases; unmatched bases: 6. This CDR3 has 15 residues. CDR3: CASSPRTSGMETQYF. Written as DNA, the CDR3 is TGTGCCAGCAGCCCCAGGACTAGCGGGATGGAGACCCAGTACTTC.

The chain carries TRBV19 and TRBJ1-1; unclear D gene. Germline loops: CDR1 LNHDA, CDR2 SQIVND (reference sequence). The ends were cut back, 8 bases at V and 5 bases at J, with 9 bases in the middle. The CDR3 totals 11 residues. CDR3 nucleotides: TGTGCCAGTTCGGTCGCGACTGAAGCTTTCTTT. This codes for CASSVATEAFF.

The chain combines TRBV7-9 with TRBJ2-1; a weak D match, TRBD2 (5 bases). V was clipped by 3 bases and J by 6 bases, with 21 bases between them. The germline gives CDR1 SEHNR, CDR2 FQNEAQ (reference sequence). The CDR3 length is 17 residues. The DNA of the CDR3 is TGTGCCAGCAGCTTGTTTCGGCTAGCCCGGGATCCCAATGAGCAGTTCTTC. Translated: CASSLFRLARDPNEQFF.

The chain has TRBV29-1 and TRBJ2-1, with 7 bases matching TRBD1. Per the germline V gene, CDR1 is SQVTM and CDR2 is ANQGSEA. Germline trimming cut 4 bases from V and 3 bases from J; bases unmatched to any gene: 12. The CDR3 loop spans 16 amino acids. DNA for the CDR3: TGCAGCGTTGCTGTACTGTGGCAGGGGGTCTACAATGAGCAGTTCTTC. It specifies CSVAVLWQGVYNEQFF.

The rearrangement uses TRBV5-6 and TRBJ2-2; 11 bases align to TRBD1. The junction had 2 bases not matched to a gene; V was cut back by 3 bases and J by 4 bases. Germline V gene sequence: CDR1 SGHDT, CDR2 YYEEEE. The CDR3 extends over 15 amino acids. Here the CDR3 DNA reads TGTGCCAGCAGCTCGGACAGGGGGCTCACCGGGGAGCTGTTTTTT. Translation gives CASSSDRGLTGELFF. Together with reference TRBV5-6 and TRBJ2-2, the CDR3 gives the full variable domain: DAGVTQSPTHLIKTRGQQVTLRCSPKSGHDTVSWYQQALGQGPQFIFQYYEEEERQRGNFPDRFSGHQFPNYSSELNVNALLLGDSALYLCASSSDRGLTGELFFGEGSRLTVL.

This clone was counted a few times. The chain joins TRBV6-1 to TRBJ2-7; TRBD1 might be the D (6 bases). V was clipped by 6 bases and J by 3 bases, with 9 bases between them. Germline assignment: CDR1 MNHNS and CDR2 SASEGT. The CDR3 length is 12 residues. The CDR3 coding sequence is TGTGCCAGCAGCTACAGGGTCTACGAGCAGTACTTC. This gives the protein CASSYRVYEQYF.

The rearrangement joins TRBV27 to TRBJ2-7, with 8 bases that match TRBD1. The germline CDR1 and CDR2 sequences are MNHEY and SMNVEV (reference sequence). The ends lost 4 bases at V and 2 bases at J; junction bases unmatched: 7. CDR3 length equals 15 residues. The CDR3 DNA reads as TGTGCCAGCAGTTCACCCGGACAGGGAACCTACGAGCAGTACTTC. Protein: CASSSPGQGTYEQYF.

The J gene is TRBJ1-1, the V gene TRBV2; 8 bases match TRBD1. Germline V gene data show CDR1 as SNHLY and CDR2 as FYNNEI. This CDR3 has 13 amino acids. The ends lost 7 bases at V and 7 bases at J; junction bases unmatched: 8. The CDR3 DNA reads TGTGCCAGCATTTCGGACAGGGAACGTGAAGCTTTCTTT. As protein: CASISDREREAFF.

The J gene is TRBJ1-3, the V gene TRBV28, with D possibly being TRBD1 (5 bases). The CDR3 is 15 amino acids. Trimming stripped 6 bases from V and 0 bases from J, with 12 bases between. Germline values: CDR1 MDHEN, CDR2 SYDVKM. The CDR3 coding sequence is TGTGCCAGCAGCTCATTGGACATCTCTGGAAACACCATATATTTT. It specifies CASSSLDISGNTIYF.

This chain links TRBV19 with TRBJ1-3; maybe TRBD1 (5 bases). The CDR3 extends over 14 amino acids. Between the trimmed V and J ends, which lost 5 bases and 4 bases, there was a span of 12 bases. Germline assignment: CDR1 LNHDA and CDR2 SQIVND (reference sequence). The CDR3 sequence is CASSPGGSGNTIYF. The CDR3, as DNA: TGTGCCAGTAGTCCGGGGGGGAGCGGAAACACCATATATTTT. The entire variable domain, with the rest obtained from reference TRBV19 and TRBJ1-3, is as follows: DGGITQSPKYLFRKEGQNVTLSCEQNLNHDAMYWYRQDPGQGLRLIYYSQIVNDFQKGDIAEGYSVSREKKESFPLTVTSAQKNPTAFYLCASSPGGSGNTIYFGEGSWLTVV.

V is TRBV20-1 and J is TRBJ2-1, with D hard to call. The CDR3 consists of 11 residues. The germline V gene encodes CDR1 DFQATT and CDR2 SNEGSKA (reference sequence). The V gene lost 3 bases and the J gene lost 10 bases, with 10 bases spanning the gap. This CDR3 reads CSASSRGEQFF. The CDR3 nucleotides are TGCAGTGCTAGTTCCCGCGGCGAGCAGTTCTTC.

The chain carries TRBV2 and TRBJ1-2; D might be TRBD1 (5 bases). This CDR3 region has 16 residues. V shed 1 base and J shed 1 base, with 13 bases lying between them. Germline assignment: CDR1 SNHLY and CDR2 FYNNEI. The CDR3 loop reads CASSEGLGRGNYGYTF. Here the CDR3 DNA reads TGTGCCAGCAGTGAAGGGCTGGGGCGGGGTAACTATGGCTACACCTTC.

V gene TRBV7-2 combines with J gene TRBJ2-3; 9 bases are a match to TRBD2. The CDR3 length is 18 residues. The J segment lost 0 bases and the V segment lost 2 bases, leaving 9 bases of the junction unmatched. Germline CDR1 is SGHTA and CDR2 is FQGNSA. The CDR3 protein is CASSLRGVGTSSTDTQYF. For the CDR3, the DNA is TGTGCCAGCAGCTTAAGGGGGGTGGGGACTAGCAGCACAGATACGCAGTATTTT.

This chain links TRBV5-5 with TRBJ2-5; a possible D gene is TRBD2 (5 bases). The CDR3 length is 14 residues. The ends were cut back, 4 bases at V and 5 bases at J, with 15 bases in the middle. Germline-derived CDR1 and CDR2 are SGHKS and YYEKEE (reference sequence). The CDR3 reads CASSGRGSWETQYF. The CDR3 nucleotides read TGTGCCAGCAGCGGCCGAGGGTCGTGGGAGACCCAGTACTTC.

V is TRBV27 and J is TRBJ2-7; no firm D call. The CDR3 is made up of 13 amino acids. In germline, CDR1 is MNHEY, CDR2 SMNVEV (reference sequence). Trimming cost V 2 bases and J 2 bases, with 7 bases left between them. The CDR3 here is CASSLALTYEQYF. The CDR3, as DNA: TGTGCCAGCAGTTTAGCTCTAACCTACGAGCAGTACTTC.

For the CDR3, the DNA is TGTGCCAGCAGTTTACGGGGTAATCTCTACGAGCAGTACTTC. Translated, it gives CASSLRGNLYEQYF. This chain connects TRBV28 to TRBJ2-7; tentative D call: TRBD2 (5 bases). CDR1 is MDHEN and CDR2 is SYDVKM in the germline V gene. Between the trimmed V and J ends, which lost 2 bases and 3 bases, there was a span of 11 bases. CDR3 size: 14 residues.

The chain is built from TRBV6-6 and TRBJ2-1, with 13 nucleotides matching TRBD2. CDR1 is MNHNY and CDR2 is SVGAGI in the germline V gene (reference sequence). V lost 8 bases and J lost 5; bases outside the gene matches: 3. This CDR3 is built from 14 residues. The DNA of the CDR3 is TGTGCCAGCTCGGGACTAGCGGGGAACAATGAGCAGTTCTTC. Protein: CASSGLAGNNEQFF.

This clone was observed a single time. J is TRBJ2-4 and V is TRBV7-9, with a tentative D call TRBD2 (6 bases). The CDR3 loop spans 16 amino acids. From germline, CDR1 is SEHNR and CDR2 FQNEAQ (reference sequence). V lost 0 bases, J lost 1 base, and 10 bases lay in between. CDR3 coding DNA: TGTGCCAGCAGCTTAGCGGAGGGGCCGGCCAAAAACATTCAGTACTTC. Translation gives CASSLAEGPAKNIQYF.

The CDR3 spells CASRTAGTGNTIYF. The CDR3 DNA reads TGTGCCAGCAGGACCGCAGGGACTGGAAACACCATATATTTT. The rearrangement uses TRBV28 and TRBJ1-3; D possibly corresponds to TRBD1 (5 bases). The germline V gene has CDR1 MDHEN and CDR2 SYDVKM. The CDR3 is made up of 14 amino acids. The V gene lost 6 bases and the J gene lost 2 bases, with 11 bases spanning the gap.

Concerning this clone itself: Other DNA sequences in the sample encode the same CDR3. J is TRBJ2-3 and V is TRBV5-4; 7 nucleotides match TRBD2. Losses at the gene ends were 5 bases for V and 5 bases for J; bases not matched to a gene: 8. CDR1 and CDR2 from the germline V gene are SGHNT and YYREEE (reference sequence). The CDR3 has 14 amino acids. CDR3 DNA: TGTGCCAGCAGTTGGCTAGCGGTCGGAGATACGCAGTATTTT. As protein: CASSWLAVGDTQYF.

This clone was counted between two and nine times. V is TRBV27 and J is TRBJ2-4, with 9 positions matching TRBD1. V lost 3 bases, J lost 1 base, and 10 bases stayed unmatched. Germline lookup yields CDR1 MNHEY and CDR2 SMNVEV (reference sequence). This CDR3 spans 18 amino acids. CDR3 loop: CASSLTGGVSWAKNIQYF. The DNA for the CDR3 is TGTGCCAGCAGTTTGACAGGGGGAGTTAGTTGGGCCAAAAACATTCAGTACTTC.

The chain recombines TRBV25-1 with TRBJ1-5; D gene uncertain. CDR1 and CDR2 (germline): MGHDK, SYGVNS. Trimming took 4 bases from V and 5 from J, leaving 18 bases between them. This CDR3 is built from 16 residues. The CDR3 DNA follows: TGTGCCAGCAGTGTATCTATTATGAAGGAGTATCAGCCCCAGCATTTT. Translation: CASSVSIMKEYQPQHF.

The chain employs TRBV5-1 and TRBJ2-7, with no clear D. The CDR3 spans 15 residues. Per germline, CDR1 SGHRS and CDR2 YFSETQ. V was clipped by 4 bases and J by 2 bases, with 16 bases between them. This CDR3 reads CASSRSGEEAYEQYF. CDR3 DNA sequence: TGCGCCAGCAGCCGATCCGGAGAAGAGGCCTACGAGCAGTACTTC.